This entry lists 12 T cell receptor beta chains sequenced from one sample in a study of blood T cell repertoires in COVID-19. TCRdb's table, derived via immunoSEQ multiplex PCR, lists solely in-frame clones and lacks some. The sample includes about 86,000 clones, about nine tenths seen only once; the top ten take 0.85% to 1.3%. The specimen sequenced was peripheral blood. The origin of the receptors is a human donor in a cohort sampled during active COVID-19.

The rearrangement uses TRBV6-5 and TRBJ1-1; 10 bases agree with TRBD1. Per germline, CDR1 MNHEY and CDR2 SVGAGI. The CDR3 sequence is 15 residues long. The V segment lost 10 bases and the J segment 0 bases; nucleotides outside the gene matches: 8. The CDR3 DNA sequence: TGTGCCACTCTGACAGGGGGCCTCATGAACACTGAAGCTTTCTTT. Encoded protein: CATLTGGLMNTEAFF.

The table lists this clone with a few counts. The chain employs TRBV5-4 and TRBJ1-3; 7 bases map to TRBD1. The CDR3 is 15 residues long. With 1 base clipped from V and 15 bases from J, the junction kept 16 bases outside the gene matches. CDR1 is SGHNT and CDR2 is YYREEE in the germline V gene (reference sequence). The CDR3 sequence is CASSLRDSPIALPYF. The CDR3 DNA follows: TGTGCCAGCAGCTTGCGGGACAGCCCCATCGCCCTTCCATATTTT.

The chain has TRBV19 and TRBJ1-5; a possible D gene is TRBD1 (6 bases). This CDR3 region has 15 residues. V shed 9 bases and J shed 3 bases, with 18 bases lying between them. Germline V gene lookup returns CDR1 LNHDA and CDR2 SQIVND (reference sequence). The CDR3 spells CASESTGRYNQPQHF. The CDR3 bases are TGTGCCAGCGAATCTACAGGGCGGTACAATCAGCCCCAGCATTTT. The full variable domain, its missing parts supplied by reference TRBV19 and TRBJ1-5, is DGGITQSPKYLFRKEGQNVTLSCEQNLNHDAMYWYRQDPGQGLRLIYYSQIVNDFQKGDIAEGYSVSREKKESFPLTVTSAQKNPTAFYLCASESTGRYNQPQHFGDGTRLSIL.

A few counts support this clone. V is TRBV20-1 and J is TRBJ1-5, with TRBD1 as a possible D gene (5 bases). CDR3 length: 14 residues. V was trimmed by 3 bases and J by 0 bases, leaving 9 bases between them. Germline CDR1 and CDR2: DFQATT and SNEGSKA (reference sequence). The DNA for the CDR3 is TGCAGTGCTAGTGGACACATTAGCAATCAGCCCCAGCATTTT. It yields the protein CSASGHISNQPQHF.

This clone was counted once. J is TRBJ2-7 and V is TRBV6-5; D possibly corresponds to TRBD2 (5 bases). The CDR3 sequence is 14 residues long. V was cut by 2 bases and J by 1 base, with 9 bases left in between. CDR1 and CDR2 from the germline V gene are MNHEY and SVGAGI. This CDR3 reads CASSYERESYEQYF. In DNA, the CDR3 is TGTGCCAGCAGTTACGAAAGGGAGTCCTACGAGCAGTACTTC.

This clone was seen a few times. The chain couples TRBV19 to TRBJ1-2, with TRBD1 matching 8 bases. The CDR3 runs to 13 residues. Germline assignment: CDR1 LNHDA and CDR2 SQIVND (reference sequence). V trimming: 6 bases; J trimming: 6 bases; junction bases outside the gene matches: 6. CDR3 nucleotide sequence: TGTGCCAGTAGGGCAGGGGGCCGCCATGGCTACACCTTC. This translates into CASRAGGRHGYTF.

J is TRBJ2-1 and V is TRBV10-1, with 11 positions matching TRBD2. CDR1 WNHNN and CDR2 SYGVQD come from the germline V gene (reference sequence). The ends lost 2 bases at V and 5 bases at J; junction bases unmatched: 5. The CDR3 loop spans 16 amino acids. CDR3 bases: TGCGCCAGCAGTGAGCCGGGACTAGCGGAAGACAATGAGCAGTTCTTC. Its protein is CASSEPGLAEDNEQFF.

The V gene is TRBV30, the J gene TRBJ2-3, with D uncertain. Germline V gene data show CDR1 as GTSNPN and CDR2 as SVGIG (reference sequence). With 4 bases removed from V and 2 bases from J, the gap between germline ends came to 10 bases. The CDR3 covers 13 residues. CDR3 nucleotide sequence: TGTGCCTGGACGAGTCTATCCACAGATACGCAGTATTTT. Translated, it gives CAWTSLSTDTQYF.

The rearrangement links TRBV19 to TRBJ1-1; 11 bases map to TRBD1. The CDR3 is 18 amino acids. Germline values: CDR1 LNHDA, CDR2 SQIVND (reference sequence). The V segment lost 5 bases and the J segment 3 bases; nucleotides outside the gene matches: 14. The CDR3 loop is CASSPGQGAAGGDTEAFF. In nucleotides, the CDR3 is TGTGCCAGTAGTCCCGGACAGGGGGCCGCCGGAGGGGACACTGAAGCTTTCTTT.

The CDR3 sequence: CASSPRTSGSYEQFF. CDR3 DNA: TGTGCCAGCAGCCCGAGGACTAGCGGGAGTTATGAGCAGTTCTTC. This sequence joins TRBV7-2 and TRBJ2-1; 13 bases align to TRBD2. This CDR3 has 15 residues. V trimming: 5 bases; J trimming: 8 bases; junction bases outside the gene matches: 6. The germline CDR1 and CDR2 sequences are SGHTA and FQGNSA. The full variable domain, in which reference TRBV7-2 and TRBJ2-1 provide the parts outside the CDR3, is GAGVSQSPSNKVTEKGKDVELRCDPISGHTALYWYRQSLGQGLEFLIYFQGNSAPDKSGLPSDRFSAERTGGSVSTLTIQRTQQEDSAVYLCASSPRTSGSYEQFFGPGTRLTVL.

The chain employs TRBV5-6 and TRBJ2-3, with 8 bases identical to TRBD2. CDR1 and CDR2 from the germline V gene are SGHDT and YYEEEE. J lost 1 base, V lost 0 bases, and 4 bases had no gene match. The CDR3 covers 16 residues. The CDR3 region has the DNA TGTGCCAGCAGCTTGGGGGGACTAGGGGGCACAGATACGCAGTATTTT. The encoded protein is CASSLGGLGGTDTQYF. Looking up the rest from reference TRBV5-6 and TRBJ2-3 gives the full variable domain: DAGVTQSPTHLIKTRGQQVTLRCSPKSGHDTVSWYQQALGQGPQFIFQYYEEEERQRGNFPDRFSGHQFPNYSSELNVNALLLGDSALYLCASSLGGLGGTDTQYFGPGTRLTVL.

The genes are TRBV18 and TRBJ2-7, with 7 bases lining up with TRBD1. The CDR3 runs 15 residues. The ends lost 5 bases at V and 4 bases at J; junction bases unmatched: 11. Germline CDR1 KGHSH, CDR2 LQKENI. CDR3 nucleotide sequence: TGTGCCAGCTCATCAGGGGGACAGCAGATTTACGAGCAGTACTTC. Translating gives CASSSGGQQIYEQYF.